This is a list of T cell receptor beta chains from one sample in a study of CD8 T cells in Susac syndrome. MiXCR, applied by TCRdb to the immunoSEQ multiplex PCR reads, yields one record per CDR3 protein. Of roughly 140,000 distinct CDR3 sequences in the sample, about 94% were seen once. Specimen: CD8+ T cells from PBMCs. The source is a human donor with multiple sclerosis. The CDR3 runs from the conserved cysteine through the conserved F or W. The D gene is left open where the match is weak. Not every row has a clone size; where given, it reads once, few, many or a size class.

V,D,size,J,CDR3,DNA
TRBV6-5,TRBD1,few,TRBJ1-1,CASSYTGGTEAFF,TGTGCCAGCAGTTACACAGGGGGCACTGAAGCTTTCTTT
TRBV16,NA,NA,TRBJ2-7,CASSQGEFVEYF,TGTGCCAGCAGCCAAGGTGAATTTGTCGAGTACTTC
TRBV6-1,TRBD2,NA,TRBJ2-5,CASSPRLAGAQETQYF,TGTGCCAGCAGTCCTAGGTTAGCGGGGGCCCAAGAGACCCAGTACTTC
TRBV29-1,NA,NA,TRBJ1-2,CSVERVQPYGYTF,TGCAGCGTTGAAAGGGTTCAGCCTTATGGCTACACCTTC
TRBV7-9,NA,NA,TRBJ2-7,CASSLEFQGPYF,TGTGCCAGCAGTCTAGAATTCCAGGGACCGTACTTC
TRBV30,TRBD1,NA,TRBJ1-1,CAWSEGTGGPEAFF,TGTGCCTGGAGTGAAGGGACAGGGGGCCCTGAAGCTTTCTTT
TRBV20-1,TRBD2,NA,TRBJ2-3,CSAPPHASRGRVDTQYF,TGCAGTGCCCCCCCGCACGCATCGCGGGGGAGAGTTGATACGCAGTATTTT
TRBV2,NA,once,TRBJ2-7,CASTFRALYEQYF,TGTGCCAGCACCTTCCGGGCTCTCTACGAGCAGTACTTC
TRBV30,TRBD1,NA,TRBJ1-6,CAWRIRDRDSPLHF,TGTGCCTGGAGGATCCGGGACAGGGATTCACCCCTCCACTTT
TRBV27,NA,NA,TRBJ2-7,CASSLGLGYEQYF,TGTGCCAGCAGTTTGGGATTGGGCTACGAGCAGTACTTC
TRBV10-3,NA,NA,TRBJ2-2,CAISESRPSELFF,TGTGCCATCAGTGAGTCGCGGCCTTCGGAGCTGTTTTTT
TRBV7-9,NA,NA,TRBJ1-1,CASSFEMNTEAFF,TGTGCCAGCAGCTTCGAAATGAACACTGAAGCTTTCTTT
TRBV5-1,NA,many,TRBJ1-1,CASSLGTEAFF,TGTGCCAGCAGCTTAGGCACTGAAGCTTTCTTT
TRBV10-3,NA,NA,TRBJ1-1,CATYSGGNTEAFF,TGTGCCACATACTCGGGGGGGAACACTGAAGCTTTCTTT
TRBV5-4,TRBD1,NA,TRBJ1-2,CASSPDRSNYGYTF,TGTGCCAGCAGCCCGGACAGGAGTAACTATGGCTACACCTTC
TRBV2,NA,NA,TRBJ2-1,CASSSSAGAGHEQFF,TGTGCCAGCAGTAGTTCGGCGGGGGCAGGGCATGAGCAGTTCTTC
TRBV7-9,NA,once,TRBJ1-2,CASSLAQENGYTF,TGTGCCAGCAGCTTAGCACAGGAGAATGGCTACACCTTC
TRBV13,NA,NA,TRBJ1-5,CASSLGLGTQPQHF,TGTGCCAGCAGCTTAGGATTAGGGACGCAGCCCCAGCATTTT
TRBV30,NA,NA,TRBJ1-2,CAWSVPVYGYTF,TGTGCCTGGAGTGTCCCGGTCTATGGCTACACCTTC
TRBV9,NA,NA,TRBJ1-5,CASSVGTTSQPQHF,TGTGCCAGCAGCGTAGGTACTACGAGCCAGCCCCAGCATTTT
TRBV4-2,NA,NA,TRBJ1-4,CASSLSNEKLFF,TGTGCCAGCAGCCTTAGTAATGAAAAACTGTTTTTT
TRBV12-3/TRBV12-4,NA,NA,TRBJ2-7,CASSLLDQGSYEQYF,TGTGCCAGCAGTTTACTAGACCAGGGTTCCTACGAGCAGTACTTC
TRBV2,NA,NA,TRBJ2-7,CASNADLEQYF,TGTGCCAGCAACGCGGACCTCGAGCAGTACTTC
TRBV7-9,NA,NA,TRBJ2-2,CASSPRGRELFF,TGTGCCAGCAGCCCACGGGGCCGGGAGCTGTTTTTT
TRBV28,TRBD2,NA,TRBJ2-4,CASGSGGEKNIQYF,TGTGCCAGCGGGTCGGGAGGGGAAAAAAACATTCAGTACTTC
TRBV20-1,NA,NA,TRBJ2-1,CSAPGGTEQFF,TGCAGTGCACCTGGTGGGACCGAGCAGTTCTTC
TRBV12-3/TRBV12-4,TRBD1,NA,TRBJ2-7,CASSLVGTGRQYF,TGTGCCAGCAGTTTAGTCGGGACAGGCCGGCAGTACTTC
TRBV12-3/TRBV12-4,NA,NA,TRBJ1-6,CASSLGRSNSPLHF,TGTGCCAGCAGTTTAGGCCGAAGTAATTCACCCCTCCACTTT
TRBV25-1,NA,NA,TRBJ1-1,CASSERFGGMNTEAFF,TGTGCCAGCAGTGAACGATTTGGGGGCATGAACACTGAAGCTTTCTTT
TRBV11-2,NA,NA,TRBJ1-2,CASSPSPGVGYTF,TGTGCCAGCAGCCCCTCCCCGGGGGTCGGCTACACCTTC
TRBV9,NA,NA,TRBJ1-1,CASSVDGDNTEAFF,TGTGCCAGCAGCGTCGACGGGGATAACACTGAAGCTTTCTTT
TRBV9,TRBD2,NA,TRBJ2-5,CASSASGGPAETQYF,TGTGCCAGCAGCGCTAGCGGGGGCCCCGCTGAGACCCAGTACTTC
TRBV7-9,NA,NA,TRBJ2-5,CASRPREAETQYF,TGTGCCAGCAGACCCAGGGAGGCGGAGACCCAGTACTTC
TRBV7-8,NA,once,TRBJ2-2,CASSLAFYTGELFF,TGTGCCAGCAGCTTAGCCTTCTACACCGGGGAGCTGTTTTTT
TRBV11-2,NA,NA,TRBJ2-7,CASSSHPRDEQYF,TGTGCCAGCAGCTCCCACCCGAGGGACGAGCAGTACTTC